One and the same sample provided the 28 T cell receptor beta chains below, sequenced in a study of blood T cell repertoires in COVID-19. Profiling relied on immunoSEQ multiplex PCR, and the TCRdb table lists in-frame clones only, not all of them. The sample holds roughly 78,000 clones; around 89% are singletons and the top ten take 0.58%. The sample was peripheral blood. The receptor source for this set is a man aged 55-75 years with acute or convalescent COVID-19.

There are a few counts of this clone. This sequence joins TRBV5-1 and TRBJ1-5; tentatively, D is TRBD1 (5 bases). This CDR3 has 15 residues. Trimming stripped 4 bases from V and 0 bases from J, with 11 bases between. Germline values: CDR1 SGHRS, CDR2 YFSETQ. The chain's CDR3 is CASSQGPDSNQPQHF. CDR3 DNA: TGCGCCAGCAGCCAGGGTCCAGATAGCAATCAGCCCCAGCATTTT. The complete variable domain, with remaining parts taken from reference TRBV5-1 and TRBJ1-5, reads KAGVTQTPRYLIKTRGQQVTLSCSPISGHRSVSWYQQTPGQGLQFLFEYFSETQRNKGNFPGRFSGRQFSNSRSEMNVSTLELGDSALYLCASSQGPDSNQPQHFGDGTRLSIL.

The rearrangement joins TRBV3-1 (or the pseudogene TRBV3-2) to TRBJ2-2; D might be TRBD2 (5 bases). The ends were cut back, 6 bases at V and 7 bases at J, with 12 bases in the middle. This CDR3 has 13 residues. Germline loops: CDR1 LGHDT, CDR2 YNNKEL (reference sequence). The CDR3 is CASRSPGDGELFF. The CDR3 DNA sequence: TGTGCCAGCAGGTCCCCCGGGGACGGGGAGCTGTTTTTT.

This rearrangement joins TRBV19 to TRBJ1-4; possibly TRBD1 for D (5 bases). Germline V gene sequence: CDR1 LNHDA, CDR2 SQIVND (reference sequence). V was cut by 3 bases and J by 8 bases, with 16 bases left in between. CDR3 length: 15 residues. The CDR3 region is CASSILGQLREKLFF. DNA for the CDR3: TGTGCCAGTAGTATCCTGGGGCAGCTCCGGGAAAAACTGTTTTTT.

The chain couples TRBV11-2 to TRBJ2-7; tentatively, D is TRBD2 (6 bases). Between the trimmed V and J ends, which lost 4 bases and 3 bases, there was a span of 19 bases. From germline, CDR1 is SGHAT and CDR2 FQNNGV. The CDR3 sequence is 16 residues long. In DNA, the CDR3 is TGTGCCAGCAGCTCAACTAAGAGACTAGGCATCTACGAGCAGTACTTC. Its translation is CASSSTKRLGIYEQYF.

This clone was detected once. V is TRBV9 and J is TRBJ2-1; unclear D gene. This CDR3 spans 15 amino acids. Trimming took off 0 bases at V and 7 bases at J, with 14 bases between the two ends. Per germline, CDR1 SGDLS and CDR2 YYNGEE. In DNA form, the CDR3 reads TGTGCCAGCAGCGTAGACCCTAACGCCTTAAATGAGCAGTTCTTC. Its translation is CASSVDPNALNEQFF.

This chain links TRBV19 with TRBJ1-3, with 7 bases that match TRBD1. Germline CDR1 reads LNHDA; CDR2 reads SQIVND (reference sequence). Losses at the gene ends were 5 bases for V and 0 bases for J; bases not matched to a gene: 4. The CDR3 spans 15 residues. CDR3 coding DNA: TGTGCCAGTAGTGGACAGGCGATCTCTGGAAACACCATATATTTT. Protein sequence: CASSGQAISGNTIYF.

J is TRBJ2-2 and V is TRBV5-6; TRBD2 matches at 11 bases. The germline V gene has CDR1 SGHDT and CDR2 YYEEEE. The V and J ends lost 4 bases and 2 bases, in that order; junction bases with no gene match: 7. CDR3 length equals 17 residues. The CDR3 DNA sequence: TGTGCCAGCAGCCCCCCGGGACTAGCGGTAAACACCGGGGAGCTGTTTTTT. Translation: CASSPPGLAVNTGELFF.

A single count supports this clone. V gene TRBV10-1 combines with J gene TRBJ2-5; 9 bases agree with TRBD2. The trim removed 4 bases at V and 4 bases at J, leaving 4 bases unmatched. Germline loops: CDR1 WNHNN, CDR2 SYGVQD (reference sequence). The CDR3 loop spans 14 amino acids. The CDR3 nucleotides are TGCGCCAGCAGTGTGGGACTAGCCCCAGAGACCCAGTACTTC. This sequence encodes CASSVGLAPETQYF.

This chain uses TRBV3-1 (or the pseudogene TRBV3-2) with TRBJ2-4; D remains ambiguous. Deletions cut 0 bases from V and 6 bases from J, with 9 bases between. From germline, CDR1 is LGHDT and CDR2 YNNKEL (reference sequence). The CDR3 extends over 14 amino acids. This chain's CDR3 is CASSQERRGNIQYF. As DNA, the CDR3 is TGTGCCAGCAGCCAAGAGCGTCGCGGAAACATTCAGTACTTC.

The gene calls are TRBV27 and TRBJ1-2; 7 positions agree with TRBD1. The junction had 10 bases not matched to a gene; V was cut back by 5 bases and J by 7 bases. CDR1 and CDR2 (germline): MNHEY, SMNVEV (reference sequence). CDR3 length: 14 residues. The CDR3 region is CASSPRQGGSGYTF. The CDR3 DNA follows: TGTGCCAGCAGTCCCCGACAGGGAGGAAGTGGCTACACCTTC.

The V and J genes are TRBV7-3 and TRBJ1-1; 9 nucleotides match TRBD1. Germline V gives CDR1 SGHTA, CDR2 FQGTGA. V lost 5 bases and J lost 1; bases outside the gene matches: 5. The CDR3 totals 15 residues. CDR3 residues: CASSPPGQGNTEAFF. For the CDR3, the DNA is TGTGCCAGCAGCCCCCCGGGACAGGGGAACACTGAAGCTTTCTTT.

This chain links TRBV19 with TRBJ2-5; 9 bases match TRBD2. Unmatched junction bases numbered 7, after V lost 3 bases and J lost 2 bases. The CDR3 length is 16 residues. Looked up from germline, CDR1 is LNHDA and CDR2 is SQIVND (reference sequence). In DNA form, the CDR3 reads TGTGCCAGTAGTATCGCGGCTAGCGGGGCTCAAGAGACCCAGTACTTC. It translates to CASSIAASGAQETQYF.

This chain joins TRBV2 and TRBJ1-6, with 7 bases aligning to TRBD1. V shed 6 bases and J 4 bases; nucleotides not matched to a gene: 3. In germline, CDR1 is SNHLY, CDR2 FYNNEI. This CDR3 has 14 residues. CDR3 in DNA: TGTGCCAGCAGACCGGGACAGTATAATTCACCCCTCCACTTT. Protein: CASRPGQYNSPLHF. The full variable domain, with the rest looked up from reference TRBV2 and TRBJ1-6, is EPEVTQTPSHQVTQMGQEVILRCVPISNHLYFYWYRQILGQKVEFLVSFYNNEISEKSEIFDDQFSVERPDGSNFTLKIRSTKLEDSAMYFCASRPGQYNSPLHFGNGTRLTVT.

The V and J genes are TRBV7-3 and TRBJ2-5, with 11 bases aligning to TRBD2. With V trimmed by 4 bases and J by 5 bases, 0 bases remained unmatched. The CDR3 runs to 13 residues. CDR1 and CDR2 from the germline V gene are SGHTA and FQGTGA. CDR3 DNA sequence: TGTGCCAGCAGCTCTAGCGGGAGGGAGACCCAGTACTTC. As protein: CASSSSGRETQYF.

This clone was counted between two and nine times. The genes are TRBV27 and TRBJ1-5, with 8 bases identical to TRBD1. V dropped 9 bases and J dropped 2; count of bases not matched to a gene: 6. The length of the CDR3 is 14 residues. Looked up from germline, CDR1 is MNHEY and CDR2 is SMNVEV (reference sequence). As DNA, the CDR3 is TGTGCCAGTCGCAGGGGGCCTGGCAATCAGCCCCAGCATTTT. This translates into CASRRGPGNQPQHF.

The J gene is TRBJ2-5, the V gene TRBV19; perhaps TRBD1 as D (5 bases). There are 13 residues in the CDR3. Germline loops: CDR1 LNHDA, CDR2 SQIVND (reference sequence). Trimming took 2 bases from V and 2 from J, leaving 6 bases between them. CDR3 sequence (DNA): TGTGCCAGTAGTATAAGACAGCAAGAGACCCAGTACTTC. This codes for CASSIRQQETQYF.

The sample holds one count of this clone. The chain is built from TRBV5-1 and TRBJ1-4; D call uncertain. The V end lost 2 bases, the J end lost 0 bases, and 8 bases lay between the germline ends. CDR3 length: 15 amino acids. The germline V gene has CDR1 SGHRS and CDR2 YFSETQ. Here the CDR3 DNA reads TGCGCCAGCAGCTTAAACAGAGCAACTAATGAAAAACTGTTTTTT. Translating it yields CASSLNRATNEKLFF.

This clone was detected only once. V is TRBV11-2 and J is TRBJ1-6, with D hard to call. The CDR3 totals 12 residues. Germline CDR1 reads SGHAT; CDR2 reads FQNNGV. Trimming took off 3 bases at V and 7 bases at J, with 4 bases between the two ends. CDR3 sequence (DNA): TGTGCCAGCAGCTTCTCGAATTCACCCCTCCACTTT. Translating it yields CASSFSNSPLHF.

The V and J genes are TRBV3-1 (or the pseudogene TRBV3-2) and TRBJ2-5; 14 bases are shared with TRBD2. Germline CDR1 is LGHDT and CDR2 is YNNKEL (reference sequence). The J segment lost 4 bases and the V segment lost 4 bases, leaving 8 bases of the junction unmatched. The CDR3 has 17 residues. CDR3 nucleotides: TGTGCCAGCAGCCCTGGGGTGACTAGCGGGAGGGTAGAGACCCAGTACTTC. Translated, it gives CASSPGVTSGRVETQYF.

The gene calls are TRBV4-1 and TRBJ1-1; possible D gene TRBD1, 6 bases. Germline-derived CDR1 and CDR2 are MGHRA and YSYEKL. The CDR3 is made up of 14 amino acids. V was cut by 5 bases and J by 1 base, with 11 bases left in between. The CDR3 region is CASSTDRKNTEAFF. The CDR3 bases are TGCGCCAGCAGCACAGACAGGAAGAACACTGAAGCTTTCTTT.

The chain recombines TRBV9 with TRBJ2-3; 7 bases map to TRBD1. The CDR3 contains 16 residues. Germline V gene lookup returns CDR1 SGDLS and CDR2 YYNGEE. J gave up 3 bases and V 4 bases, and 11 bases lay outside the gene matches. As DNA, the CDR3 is TGTGCCAGCAGCTCCCAGACAGGGCTGAGGACAGATACGCAGTATTTT. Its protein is CASSSQTGLRTDTQYF. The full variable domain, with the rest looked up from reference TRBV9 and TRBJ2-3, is DSGVTQTPKHLITATGQRVTLRCSPRSGDLSVYWYQQSLDQGLQFLIQYYNGEERAKGNILERFSAQQFPDLHSELNLSSLELGDSALYFCASSSQTGLRTDTQYFGPGTRLTVL.

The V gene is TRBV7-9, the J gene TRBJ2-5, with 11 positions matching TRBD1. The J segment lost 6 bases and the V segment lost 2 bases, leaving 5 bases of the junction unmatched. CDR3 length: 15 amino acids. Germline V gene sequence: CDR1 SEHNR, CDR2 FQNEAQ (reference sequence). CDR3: CASSLSGQGAKTQYF. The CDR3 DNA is TGTGCCAGCAGCTTATCCGGACAGGGGGCGAAGACCCAGTACTTC.

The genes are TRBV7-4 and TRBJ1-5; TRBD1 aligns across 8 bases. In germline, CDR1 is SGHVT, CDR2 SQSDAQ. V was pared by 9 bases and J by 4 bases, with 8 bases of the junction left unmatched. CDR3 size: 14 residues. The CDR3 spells CARDRAVSNQPQHF. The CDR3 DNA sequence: TGTGCCAGGGACAGGGCAGTCTCTAATCAGCCCCAGCATTTT.

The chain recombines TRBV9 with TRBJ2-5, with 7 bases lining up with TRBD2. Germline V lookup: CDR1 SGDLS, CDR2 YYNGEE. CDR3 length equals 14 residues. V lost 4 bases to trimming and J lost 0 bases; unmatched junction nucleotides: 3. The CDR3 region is CASSLRGDQETQYF. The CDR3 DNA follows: TGTGCCAGCAGCCTCCGGGGGGACCAAGAGACCCAGTACTTC.

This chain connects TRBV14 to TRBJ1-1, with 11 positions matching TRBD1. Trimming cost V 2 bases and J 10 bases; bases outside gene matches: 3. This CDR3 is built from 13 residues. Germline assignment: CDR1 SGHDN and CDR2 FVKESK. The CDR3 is CASSQIGTGGAFF. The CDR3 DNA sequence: TGTGCCAGCAGCCAAATCGGGACAGGGGGAGCTTTCTTT. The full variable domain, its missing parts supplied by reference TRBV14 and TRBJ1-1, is EAGVTQFPSHSVIEKGQTVTLRCDPISGHDNLYWYRRVMGKEIKFLLHFVKESKQDESGMPNNRFLAERTGGTYSTLKVQPAELEDSGVYFCASSQIGTGGAFFGQGTRLTVV.

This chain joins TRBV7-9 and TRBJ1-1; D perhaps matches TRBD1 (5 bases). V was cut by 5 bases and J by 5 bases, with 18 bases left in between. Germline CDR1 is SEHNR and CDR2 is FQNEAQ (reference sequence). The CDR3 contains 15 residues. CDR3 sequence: CASSPPRQGMTEAFF. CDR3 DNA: TGTGCCAGCAGCCCCCCACGGCAGGGTATGACTGAAGCTTTCTTT.

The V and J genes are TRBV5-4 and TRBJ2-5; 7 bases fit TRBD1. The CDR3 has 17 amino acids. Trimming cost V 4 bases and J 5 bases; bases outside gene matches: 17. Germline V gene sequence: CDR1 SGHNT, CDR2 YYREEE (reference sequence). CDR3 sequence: CASSAGAGTVIGETQYF. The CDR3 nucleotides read TGTGCCAGCAGCGCTGGCGCCGGGACAGTCATAGGGGAGACCCAGTACTTC.

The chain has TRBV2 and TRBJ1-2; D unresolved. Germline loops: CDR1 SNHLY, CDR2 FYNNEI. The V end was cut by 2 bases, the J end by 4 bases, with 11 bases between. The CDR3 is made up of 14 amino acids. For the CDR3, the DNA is TGTGCCAGCAGTGAAATGAGGGAAGTCTATGGCTACACCTTC. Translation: CASSEMREVYGYTF.